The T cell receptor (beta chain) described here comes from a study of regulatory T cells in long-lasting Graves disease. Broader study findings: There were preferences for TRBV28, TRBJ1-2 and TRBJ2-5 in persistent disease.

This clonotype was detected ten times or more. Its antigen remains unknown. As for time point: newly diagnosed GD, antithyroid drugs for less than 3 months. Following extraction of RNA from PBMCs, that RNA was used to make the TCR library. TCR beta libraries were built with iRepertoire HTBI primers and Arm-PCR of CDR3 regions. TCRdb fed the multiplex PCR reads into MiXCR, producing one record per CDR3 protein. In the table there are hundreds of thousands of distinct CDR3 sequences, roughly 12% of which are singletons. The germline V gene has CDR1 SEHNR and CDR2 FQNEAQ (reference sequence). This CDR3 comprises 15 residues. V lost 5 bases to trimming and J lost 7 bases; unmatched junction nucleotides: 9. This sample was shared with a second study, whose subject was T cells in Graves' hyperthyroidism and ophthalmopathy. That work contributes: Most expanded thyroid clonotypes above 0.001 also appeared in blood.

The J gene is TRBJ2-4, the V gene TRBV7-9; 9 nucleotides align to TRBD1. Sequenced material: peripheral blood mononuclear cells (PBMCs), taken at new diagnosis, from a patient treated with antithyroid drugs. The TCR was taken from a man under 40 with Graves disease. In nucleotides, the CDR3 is TGTGCCAGCAGCGGGGAGGGACAGGGTGATAACATTCAGTACTTC. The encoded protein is CASSGEGQGDNIQYF.